The subject of this entry is one TCR beta chain. This entry is derived from a study of technical replicates of blood from four donors. V lost 2 bases and J 6 bases, leaving 19 bases between the germline ends. The CDR3 extends over 17 amino acids. CDR1 SGHTA and CDR2 FQGTGA come from the germline V gene. Generated by immunoSEQ multiplex PCR, the TCRdb table keeps only in-frame clones and is missing some. The sample carries roughly 80,000 clones, 75% to 95% recorded once. Material for sequencing was T cells isolated from PBMCs. V and J are TRBV7-3 and TRBJ2-2; D is perhaps TRBD1 (5 bases). The receptor comes from a human donor in good health. The CDR3 loop reads CASSLRPGQGIPGELFF. In DNA, the CDR3 is TGTGCCAGCAGCTTACGCCCAGGGCAGGGAATACCCGGGGAGCTGTTTTTT.